What follows are 12 T cell receptor beta chains derived from one specimen sequenced in a study of identifying expanded T cells in peripheral blood. The assay was immunoSEQ multiplex PCR, and TCRdb's table has in-frame clones only and misses some. The table lists about 110,000 clones, around 89% of them singletons. The sequenced sample consisted of blood. The source of these receptors is a person aged 18-70 years in good health.

CDR3 coding DNA: TGTGCCAGCAGCTCCGGCTTAGGGTACGAGCAGTACTTC. Protein sequence: CASSSGLGYEQYF. V gene TRBV11-2 combines with J gene TRBJ2-7; no clear D gene. This CDR3 has 13 amino acids. The V gene's germline CDR1 is SGHAT and CDR2 FQNNGV. Trimming took off 4 bases at V and 4 bases at J, with 11 bases between the two ends.

The chain is built from TRBV6-5 and TRBJ2-5; D might be TRBD1 (5 bases). The CDR3 has 15 amino acids. In germline, CDR1 is MNHEY, CDR2 SVGAGI. Trimming left V 6 bases short and J 0 bases short, with 14 bases between. The CDR3 DNA sequence: TGTGCCAGCAGCCTAACGCCAGGGAACCAAGAGACCCAGTACTTC. Translating gives CASSLTPGNQETQYF.

The chain is built from TRBV7-2 and TRBJ1-5; D not certain. This CDR3 is 18 amino acids long. Trimming shortened V by 5 bases and J by 1 base, and 21 bases separated the two germline ends. CDR1 and CDR2 from the germline V gene are SGHTA and FQGNSA. CDR3 nucleotide sequence: TGTGCCAGCAGCCGCGGCGGGTGGGCGACATTCAGCAATCAGCCCCAGCATTTT. It yields the protein CASSRGGWATFSNQPQHF.

This sequence joins TRBV6-6 and TRBJ2-1; 7 bases line up with TRBD2. V shed 4 bases and J 0 bases; nucleotides not matched to a gene: 3. This CDR3 is 15 amino acids long. From germline, CDR1 is MNHNY and CDR2 SVGAGI (reference sequence). The CDR3 region is CASSSLAASYNEQFF. Here the CDR3 DNA reads TGTGCCAGCAGTTCCCTAGCGGCCTCCTACAATGAGCAGTTCTTC.

The J gene is TRBJ1-1, the V gene TRBV11-2; D gene ambiguous. Trimming cost V 4 bases and J 1 base, with 7 bases left between them. Germline V CDR1 and CDR2: SGHAT, FQNNGV. CDR3 size: 13 residues. CDR3 coding DNA: TGTGCCAGCAGCTCAGACGCGAACACTGAAGCTTTCTTT. Its protein product is CASSSDANTEAFF.

This clone was detected once. The chain combines TRBV7-2 with TRBJ1-1; no firm D call. Germline V gene data show CDR1 as SGHTA and CDR2 as FQGNSA. Trimming removed 2 bases at V and 8 bases at J, with 12 bases between. The CDR3 has 13 amino acids. The CDR3 sequence: CASSLMRATEAFF. CDR3 nucleotides: TGTGCCAGCAGCTTAATGAGGGCGACAGAAGCTTTCTTT.

This clone came up once. V and J are TRBV6-6 and TRBJ2-7; no clear D gene. The CDR3 length is 15 residues. Looked up from germline, CDR1 is MNHNY and CDR2 is SVGAGI (reference sequence). V gave up 0 bases and J gave up 2 bases, with 11 bases separating them. In DNA, the CDR3 is TGTGCCAGCAGTTACTCGTGGATTTCGGCCTACGAGCAGTACTTC. It translates to CASSYSWISAYEQYF.

A word on this clone: This CDR3 is also generated by other DNA sequences in the sample. V and J are TRBV2 and TRBJ1-5, with no clear D. The V gene's germline CDR1 is SNHLY and CDR2 FYNNEI. Trimming shortened V by 2 bases and J by 6 bases, and 5 bases separated the two germline ends. The CDR3 contains 12 residues. Here the CDR3 reads CASSESGQPQHF. The DNA of the CDR3 is TGTGCCAGCAGTGAATCCGGTCAGCCCCAGCATTTT.

This chain links TRBV5-6 with TRBJ2-3; D may be TRBD1 or TRBD2 (5 bases each). V shed 3 bases and J shed 2 bases, with 10 bases lying between them. CDR3 size: 14 residues. Germline V gene data show CDR1 as SGHDT and CDR2 as YYEEEE. CDR3 residues: CASSWGPITDTQYF. The CDR3, as DNA: TGTGCCAGCAGCTGGGGACCGATCACAGATACGCAGTATTTT. The variable domain in full, with the rest retrieved from reference TRBV5-6 and TRBJ2-3, is DAGVTQSPTHLIKTRGQQVTLRCSPKSGHDTVSWYQQALGQGPQFIFQYYEEEERQRGNFPDRFSGHQFPNYSSELNVNALLLGDSALYLCASSWGPITDTQYFGPGTRLTVL.

The chain uses TRBV20-1 and TRBJ2-7; D possibly matches TRBD1 or TRBD2 (5 bases each). This CDR3 contains 11 residues. From germline, CDR1 is DFQATT and CDR2 SNEGSKA (reference sequence). V dropped 7 bases and J dropped 6 bases, with 13 bases sitting between them. DNA of the CDR3: TGCAGTGTGGGGGACCCGGCCGAGCAGTACTTC. Residues: CSVGDPAEQYF.

The V and J genes are TRBV19 and TRBJ1-1, with D perhaps TRBD1 (6 bases). Germline-derived CDR1 and CDR2 are LNHDA and SQIVND (reference sequence). With 6 bases removed from V and 6 bases from J, the gap between germline ends came to 20 bases. The CDR3 covers 15 residues. CDR3 sequence: CASSAPVTGPPEAFF. The DNA of the CDR3 is TGTGCCAGTAGCGCTCCCGTAACAGGGCCCCCTGAAGCTTTCTTT. Combining the CDR3 with reference TRBV19 and TRBJ1-1 gives the whole variable domain DGGITQSPKYLFRKEGQNVTLSCEQNLNHDAMYWYRQDPGQGLRLIYYSQIVNDFQKGDIAEGYSVSREKKESFPLTVTSAQKNPTAFYLCASSAPVTGPPEAFFGQGTRLTVV.

The sample holds one count of this clone. J is TRBJ2-7 and V is TRBV5-1, with a weak D call TRBD1 (7 bases). There are 15 residues in the CDR3. Germline CDR1 reads SGHRS; CDR2 reads YFSETQ. The V gene lost 4 bases and the J gene lost 2 bases, with 16 bases spanning the gap. The CDR3, as DNA: TGCGCCAGCAGCCCCCAGGGGGGCAGAACCTACGAGCAGTACTTC. Translation gives CASSPQGGRTYEQYF.